This TCR beta chain was recovered during a study of CD8 T cells in Susac syndrome. Germline V gene data show CDR1 as MGHRA and CDR2 as YSYEKL. The germline V and J ends were trimmed by 0 bases and 11 bases, with 30 bases remaining between them. The length of the CDR3 is 19 residues. Random hexamers were used to reverse transcribe the RNA input (about 0.5 to 1 ug). The amplification used immunoSEQ multiplex PCR on TCR beta CDR3; it spanned 54 Vbeta and 13 Jbeta. TCRdb ran MiXCR on the immunoSEQ multiplex PCR reads and lists one entry per CDR3 protein. The sample lists about 430,000 distinct CDR3 sequences, approximately 89% occurring once.

The V gene is TRBV4-1, the J gene TRBJ2-3; perhaps D is TRBD1 or TRBD2 (5 bases each). The sample taken for sequencing was CD8+ T cells from PBMCs. The origin of this receptor is a human donor with multiple sclerosis. The CDR3 coding sequence is TGCGCCAGCAGCCAAGAAGGGACCGTCGTCTACCGGTATCTCCTCAAGCAGTATTTT. Translation: CASSQEGTVVYRYLLKQYF.